Included here is one T cell receptor beta chain sequence, with context. Its matching antigen is unknown. This sample stems from a study of T-cell reconstitution after alpha-beta-depleted transplantation in children. Whole-study results and caveats: Approximately two months post-transplant, alpha-beta T cells reportedly originated from several hundred expanded graft clones.

A TCRbeta library incorporating unique molecular identifiers was prepared. TCRdb re-called the PCR reads with MiXCR, one entry per CDR3 protein. The sample includes about a million distinct CDR3 sequences, 25% to 30% seen only once; the top ten take approximately 30%. Trimming removed 5 bases from V and 5 bases from J; junction bases left unmatched: 9. The CDR3 length is 15 residues. The germline V gene has CDR1 SGHTA and CDR2 FQGNSA. The material was PBMCs, mostly from graft donor cells, obtained 360 days after TCRalphabeta/CD19-depleted stem cell transplant. V and J are TRBV7-2 and TRBJ1-5, with 7 bases lining up with TRBD1. This TCR was sampled from a boy less than two years old who had a stem cell transplant for SCID, so the T cells may come from the graft donor. CDR3 coding DNA: TGTGCCAGCAGCGCCTTTAGGGACAGACATCAGCCCCAGCATTTT. Protein: CASSAFRDRHQPQHF. Together with reference TRBV7-2 and TRBJ1-5, the CDR3 gives the full variable domain: GAGVSQSPSNKVTEKGKDVELRCDPISGHTALYWYRQSLGQGLEFLIYFQGNSAPDKSGLPSDRFSAERTGGSVSTLTIQRTQQEDSAVYLCASSAFRDRHQPQHFGDGTRLSIL.